These T cell receptor beta chains were read from a single sample in a study of cytomegalovirus exposure and HLA in healthy donors. TCRdb's copy holds only in-frame clones and misses some; the assay was immunoSEQ multiplex PCR. This sample carries about 210,000 clones, about three quarters of them seen once, and the ten largest clones take roughly 1.9%. Sample: PBMCs. These receptors all stem from a male donor in good health and CMV-seronegative. Both conserved end residues are part of each CDR3. D genes are given only for firm matches. The size of a clone is reported for some rows only, either as once, few or many, or as a class for expanded clones.

v_gene: TRBV25-1
abundance: -
j_gene: TRBJ2-1
d_gene: TRBD2
CDR3aa: CACQSGGRAGEQFF
CDR3nt: TGTGCCTGTCAGAGCGGGGGGCGTGCGGGTGAGCAGTTCTTC

v_gene: TRBV5-4
abundance: -
j_gene: TRBJ2-5
d_gene: TRBD2
CDR3aa: CASSRGTSGGPIQETQYF
CDR3nt: TGTGCCAGCAGCCGGGGGACTAGCGGGGGGCCAATCCAAGAGACCCAGTACTTC

v_gene: TRBV28
abundance: -
j_gene: TRBJ1-2
d_gene: -
CDR3aa: CASLSGGQLYGYTF
CDR3nt: TGTGCCAGCCTCTCGGGTGGACAGCTCTATGGCTACACCTTC

v_gene: TRBV10-2
abundance: -
j_gene: TRBJ1-6
d_gene: -
CDR3aa: CASSGQYNSPLHF
CDR3nt: TGCGCCAGCAGCGGACAGTATAATTCACCCCTCCACTTT

v_gene: TRBV18
abundance: -
j_gene: TRBJ1-2
d_gene: -
CDR3aa: CASSPPGQLGNYGYTF
CDR3nt: TGTGCCAGCTCACCACCCGGACAGCTAGGCAACTATGGCTACACCTTC

v_gene: TRBV6-7
abundance: -
j_gene: TRBJ1-5
d_gene: -
CDR3aa: CASSSTGLWQPQHF
CDR3nt: TGTGCCAGCAGTTCAACAGGGTTATGGCAGCCCCAGCATTTT

v_gene: TRBV7-8
abundance: -
j_gene: TRBJ1-2
d_gene: -
CDR3aa: CASSANSEGYTF
CDR3nt: TGTGCCAGCAGCGCGAACTCGGAGGGCTACACCTTC

v_gene: TRBV21-1
abundance: -
j_gene: TRBJ2-2
d_gene: -
CDR3aa: CASSLRTGGGTGELFF
CDR3nt: TGTGCCAGCAGCCTCCGGACAGGGGGCGGTACCGGGGAGCTGTTTTTT

v_gene: TRBV4-2
abundance: -
j_gene: TRBJ2-7
d_gene: TRBD1
CDR3aa: CASSQDRDRFSYEQYF
CDR3nt: TGTGCCAGCAGCCAAGACCGGGACAGATTCTCCTACGAGCAGTACTTC

v_gene: TRBV5-1
abundance: -
j_gene: TRBJ2-1
d_gene: -
CDR3aa: CASSLDRDNPYNEQFF
CDR3nt: TGCGCCAGCAGCTTAGACCGGGACAATCCCTACAATGAGCAGTTCTTC

v_gene: TRBV7-2
abundance: once
j_gene: TRBJ2-7
d_gene: -
CDR3aa: CASSLAVTRSYEQYF
CDR3nt: TGTGCCAGCAGCTTAGCGGTCACGAGGTCCTACGAGCAGTACTTC

v_gene: TRBV5-1
abundance: -
j_gene: TRBJ2-5
d_gene: TRBD2
CDR3aa: CASSSGLAGGFQETQYF
CDR3nt: TGCGCCAGCAGCTCCGGACTAGCGGGGGGTTTCCAAGAGACCCAGTACTTC

v_gene: TRBV18
abundance: -
j_gene: TRBJ2-7
d_gene: -
CDR3aa: CASSPPQTYEQYF
CDR3nt: TGTGCCAGCTCACCACCGCAGACCTACGAGCAGTACTTC

v_gene: TRBV2
abundance: -
j_gene: TRBJ1-2
d_gene: -
CDR3aa: CASRGRLNYGYTF
CDR3nt: TGTGCCAGCAGGGGGAGATTAAACTATGGCTACACCTTC

v_gene: TRBV10-3
abundance: -
j_gene: TRBJ2-1
d_gene: TRBD2
CDR3aa: CAISDQLAGGNEQFF
CDR3nt: TGTGCCATCAGTGATCAACTAGCGGGAGGCAATGAGCAGTTCTTC

v_gene: TRBV18
abundance: -
j_gene: TRBJ1-2
d_gene: -
CDR3aa: CASSPDRLSSYTF
CDR3nt: TGTGCCAGCTCCCCTGACAGATTGAGTAGCTACACCTTC

v_gene: TRBV30
abundance: -
j_gene: TRBJ1-5
d_gene: -
CDR3aa: CAWSVGFGGNQPQHF
CDR3nt: TGTGCCTGGAGTGTCGGGTTTGGAGGCAATCAGCCCCAGCATTTT

v_gene: TRBV30
abundance: -
j_gene: TRBJ2-7
d_gene: -
CDR3aa: CAWSVLDYEQYF
CDR3nt: TGTGCCTGGAGTGTCTTAGATTACGAGCAGTACTTC

v_gene: TRBV29-1
abundance: -
j_gene: TRBJ1-2
d_gene: TRBD1
CDR3aa: CSGKTGIRGYTF
CDR3nt: TGCAGCGGTAAGACAGGGATCCGTGGCTACACCTTC

v_gene: TRBV5-6
abundance: -
j_gene: TRBJ1-2
d_gene: -
CDR3aa: CASHTRSGGYTF
CDR3nt: TGTGCCAGCCATACTAGGTCGGGTGGCTACACCTTC

v_gene: TRBV9
abundance: -
j_gene: TRBJ2-2
d_gene: TRBD2
CDR3aa: CASSARLAGVTGELFF
CDR3nt: TGTGCCAGCAGCGCTAGACTAGCGGGAGTTACCGGGGAGCTGTTTTTT

v_gene: TRBV5-4
abundance: -
j_gene: TRBJ2-7
d_gene: TRBD1
CDR3aa: CASSSPKGDSYEQYF
CDR3nt: TGTGCCAGCAGCTCCCCCAAGGGGGACAGCTACGAGCAGTACTTC

v_gene: TRBV19
abundance: -
j_gene: TRBJ1-6
d_gene: TRBD1
CDR3aa: CASSIEPQGATYNSPLHF
CDR3nt: TGTGCCAGTAGTATAGAACCGCAGGGGGCGACCTATAATTCACCCCTCCACTTT

v_gene: TRBV6-1
abundance: -
j_gene: TRBJ1-6
d_gene: -
CDR3aa: CASSEGVSPLHF
CDR3nt: TGTGCCAGCAGTGAAGGAGTGTCACCCCTCCACTTT

v_gene: TRBV7-9
abundance: -
j_gene: TRBJ2-5
d_gene: -
CDR3aa: CASAPRSGGDRDHQETQYF
CDR3nt: TGTGCCAGCGCCCCGAGATCCGGGGGGGACAGGGATCACCAAGAGACCCAGTACTTC

v_gene: TRBV6-5
abundance: few
j_gene: TRBJ2-7
d_gene: TRBD1
CDR3aa: CASSYDRGEYEQYF
CDR3nt: TGTGCCAGCAGTTACGACAGGGGGGAGTACGAGCAGTACTTC

v_gene: TRBV7-3
abundance: -
j_gene: TRBJ2-2
d_gene: -
CDR3aa: CASSFTGDTGELFF
CDR3nt: TGTGCCAGCAGCTTTACCGGGGACACCGGGGAGCTGTTTTTT

v_gene: TRBV27
abundance: -
j_gene: TRBJ2-7
d_gene: -
CDR3aa: CASRPRTGSSYEQYF
CDR3nt: TGTGCCAGCAGACCTAGGACGGGGAGCTCCTACGAGCAGTACTTC

v_gene: TRBV30
abundance: -
j_gene: TRBJ2-5
d_gene: -
CDR3aa: CAWKRSSGKETQYF
CDR3nt: TGTGCCTGGAAACGGAGTAGCGGAAAAGAGACCCAGTACTTC

v_gene: TRBV18
abundance: few
j_gene: TRBJ1-1
d_gene: -
CDR3aa: CASSPPGKWETEAFF
CDR3nt: TGTGCCAGCTCACCACCCGGCAAATGGGAGACTGAAGCTTTCTTT

v_gene: TRBV19
abundance: -
j_gene: TRBJ2-7
d_gene: -
CDR3aa: CASSVTGHLYEQYF
CDR3nt: TGTGCCAGTAGTGTTACAGGACACCTTTACGAGCAGTACTTC

v_gene: TRBV7-2
abundance: -
j_gene: TRBJ2-7
d_gene: TRBD2
CDR3aa: CASSLEGTSGSYEQYF
CDR3nt: TGTGCCAGCAGCTTAGAGGGGACTAGCGGGAGCTACGAGCAGTACTTC

v_gene: TRBV29-1
abundance: -
j_gene: TRBJ1-4
d_gene: -
CDR3aa: CSVREVGEKLFF
CDR3nt: TGCAGCGTTAGGGAGGTGGGTGAAAAACTGTTTTTT

v_gene: TRBV9
abundance: -
j_gene: TRBJ2-7
d_gene: -
CDR3aa: CASSVAEGSYEQYF
CDR3nt: TGTGCCAGCAGCGTAGCTGAGGGATCCTACGAGCAGTACTTC

v_gene: TRBV7-9
abundance: -
j_gene: TRBJ1-1
d_gene: -
CDR3aa: CASSLAAGFLTKAAFF
CDR3nt: TGTGCCAGCAGCTTAGCGGCAGGATTCCTAACGAAGGCAGCTTTCTTT

v_gene: TRBV5-4
abundance: -
j_gene: TRBJ2-7
d_gene: TRBD2
CDR3aa: CASSGGLADASSYEQYF
CDR3nt: TGTGCCAGCAGCGGGGGACTAGCGGATGCCAGCTCCTACGAGCAGTACTTC

v_gene: TRBV7-8
abundance: -
j_gene: TRBJ1-4
d_gene: -
CDR3aa: CASSMDGDEKLFF
CDR3nt: TGTGCCAGCAGCATGGACGGGGATGAAAAACTGTTTTTT

v_gene: TRBV30
abundance: -
j_gene: TRBJ1-4
d_gene: TRBD1
CDR3aa: CAWSVRRGRVNEKLFF
CDR3nt: TGTGCCTGGAGTGTACGCAGGGGGCGGGTTAATGAAAAACTGTTTTTT

v_gene: TRBV2
abundance: -
j_gene: TRBJ1-2
d_gene: TRBD1
CDR3aa: CASRVDREGGYTF
CDR3nt: TGTGCCAGCAGGGTAGACAGGGAAGGGGGCTACACCTTC

v_gene: TRBV6-4
abundance: -
j_gene: TRBJ2-1
d_gene: TRBD1
CDR3aa: CASSEGTGSNEQFF
CDR3nt: TGTGCCAGCAGTGAAGGGACAGGGTCTAATGAGCAGTTCTTC

v_gene: TRBV9
abundance: few
j_gene: TRBJ2-7
d_gene: TRBD2
CDR3aa: CASSEGLAVPYEQYF
CDR3nt: TGTGCCAGCAGCGAAGGACTAGCGGTACCCTACGAGCAGTACTTC

v_gene: TRBV2
abundance: -
j_gene: TRBJ2-7
d_gene: TRBD2
CDR3aa: CASSESLAGGEQYF
CDR3nt: TGTGCCAGCAGTGAATCGTTAGCGGGAGGCGAGCAGTACTTC

v_gene: TRBV27
abundance: -
j_gene: TRBJ1-5
d_gene: TRBD1
CDR3aa: CASAAGTENQPQHF
CDR3nt: TGTGCCAGCGCCGCGGGGACAGAGAATCAGCCCCAGCATTTT

v_gene: TRBV7-9
abundance: few
j_gene: TRBJ1-4
d_gene: -
CDR3aa: CASSLVSGRRGEKLFF
CDR3nt: TGTGCCAGCAGCTTAGTTTCGGGCAGGCGGGGTGAAAAACTGTTTTTT

v_gene: TRBV4-1
abundance: -
j_gene: TRBJ2-1
d_gene: -
CDR3aa: CDLSACGGPANEQFF
CDR3nt: TGCGACCTGTCCGCCTGCGGGGGCCCCGCTAATGAGCAGTTCTTC

v_gene: TRBV28
abundance: -
j_gene: TRBJ1-2
d_gene: -
CDR3aa: CATRYDSNYGYTF
CDR3nt: TGTGCCACCAGATACGACAGTAACTATGGCTACACCTTC

v_gene: TRBV5-1
abundance: -
j_gene: TRBJ1-1
d_gene: TRBD1
CDR3aa: CASSTNRQGRIGAFF
CDR3nt: TGCGCCAGCAGCACAAATCGACAGGGGCGGATTGGTGCTTTCTTT

v_gene: TRBV4-2
abundance: -
j_gene: TRBJ1-2
d_gene: -
CDR3aa: CASSQVLRVDGYTF
CDR3nt: TGTGCCAGCAGCCAAGTCTTACGGGTGGATGGCTACACCTTC

v_gene: TRBV7-2
abundance: -
j_gene: TRBJ2-6
d_gene: -
CDR3aa: CASSLLAPEGSGANVLTF
CDR3nt: TGTGCCAGCAGCTTATTGGCACCCGAGGGCTCTGGGGCCAACGTCCTGACTTTC

v_gene: TRBV9
abundance: -
j_gene: TRBJ2-2
d_gene: -
CDR3aa: CASSVGGDTNTGELFF
CDR3nt: TGTGCCAGCAGCGTAGGGGGAGATACGAACACCGGGGAGCTGTTTTTT